The sequence of this TCR beta chain was determined in a study of blood T cell repertoires in COVID-19. In the authors' methods: By means of reference gene primer amplification, nucleated cell counts were estimated. Produced via immunoSEQ multiplex PCR; TCRdb's table is partial and in-frame only. That table furnishes V, J and clone size, whereas the DNA furnished D and trimming. The sample consists of around 150,000 clones, 80% to 95% of them appearing once. The CDR3 spans 13 residues. Germline values: CDR1 LNHNV, CDR2 YYDKDF (reference sequence). Details on this clone: Germline and junction disagree at one end, which may indicate a read error.

The sequence was obtained from a woman between 45 and 60 years old with acute or convalescent COVID-19. Sequencing was performed on peripheral blood. The gene calls are TRBV15 and TRBJ2-2; D is perhaps TRBD1 (6 bases). The CDR3 reads CATGRGDTGELFF. In nucleotides, the CDR3 is TGTGCCACCGGCAGGGGAGACACCGGGGAGCTGTTTTTT.